In its sample, the clone carrying this T cell receptor (beta chain) was seen many times. This specimen belongs to a study of early T cells in non-severe SARS-CoV-2 infection. Study in general: Bulk RNA taken from unsorted whole blood was sequenced, leaving chains unpaired.

With 4 bases clipped from V and 3 bases from J, the junction kept 9 bases outside the gene matches. Per germline, CDR1 SGHNT and CDR2 YYREEE (reference sequence). The CDR3 spans 16 residues. Each CDR3 protein gets one entry after TCRdb re-called the 5' RACE reads with MiXCR. The data hold about 50,000 distinct CDR3 sequences, with around a tenth observed a single time. The clonotype comes from an adult who was a healthcare worker with PCR-confirmed SARS-CoV-2 infection or an uninfected control (not recorded which). The sample consisted of whole blood, taken at baseline. This chain connects TRBV5-4 to TRBJ1-1, with TRBD1 matching 10 bases. This CDR3 is CASSGGTGAGDTEAFF. DNA for the CDR3: TGTGCCAGCAGCGGCGGGACAGGGGCAGGGGACACTGAAGCTTTCTTT.